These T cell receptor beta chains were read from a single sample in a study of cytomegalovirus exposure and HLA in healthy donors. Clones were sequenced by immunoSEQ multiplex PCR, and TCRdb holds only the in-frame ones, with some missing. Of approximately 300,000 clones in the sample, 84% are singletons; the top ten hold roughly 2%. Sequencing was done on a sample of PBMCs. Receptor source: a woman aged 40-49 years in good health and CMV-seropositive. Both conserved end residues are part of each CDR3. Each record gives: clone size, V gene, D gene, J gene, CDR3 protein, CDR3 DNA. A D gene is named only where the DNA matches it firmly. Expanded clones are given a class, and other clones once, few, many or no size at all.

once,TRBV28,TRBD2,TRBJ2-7,CASSPIGTSGPYF,TGTGCCAGCAGTCCTATCGGGACTAGCGGTCCGTACTTC
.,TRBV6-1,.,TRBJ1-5,CASSDWGLGTNSNQPQHF,TGTGCCAGCAGTGATTGGGGACTCGGGACGAATAGCAATCAGCCCCAGCATTTT
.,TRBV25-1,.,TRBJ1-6,CASSEYGGAHNSPLHF,TGTGCCAGCAGTGAATATGGAGGGGCTCATAATTCACCCCTCCACTTT
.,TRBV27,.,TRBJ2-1,CASRLITPTDSDEQFF,TGTGCCAGCAGACTAATTACCCCGACGGACTCCGATGAGCAGTTCTTC
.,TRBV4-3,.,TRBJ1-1,CASSQDERQMNTEAFF,TGCGCCAGCAGCCAAGATGAAAGACAGATGAACACTGAAGCTTTCTTT
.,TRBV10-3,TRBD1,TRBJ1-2,CAISGTGGNYGYTF,TGTGCCATCAGTGGGACAGGGGGGAACTATGGCTACACCTTC
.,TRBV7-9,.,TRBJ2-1,CASTPLLVTGNEQFF,TGTGCCAGCACCCCCTTACTAGTTACAGGGAATGAGCAGTTCTTC
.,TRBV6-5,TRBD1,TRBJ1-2,CASSYSGTGNRYGYTF,TGTGCCAGCAGTTACTCTGGGACAGGGAACCGATATGGCTACACCTTC
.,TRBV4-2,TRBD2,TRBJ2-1,CASRRTSGRENEQFF,TGTGCCAGCAGGCGGACTAGCGGGAGGGAAAATGAGCAGTTCTTC
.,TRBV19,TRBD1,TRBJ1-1,CASSRRQGGPNTEAFF,TGTGCCAGTAGTCGCCGACAGGGGGGCCCGAACACTGAAGCTTTCTTT
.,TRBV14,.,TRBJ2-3,CASSQSRSEPSTDTQYF,TGTGCCAGCAGCCAATCTAGATCCGAACCTAGCACAGATACGCAGTATTTT
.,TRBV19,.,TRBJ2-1,CASVWRAGSYNEQFF,TGTGCCAGTGTTTGGAGGGCCGGGTCCTACAATGAGCAGTTCTTC
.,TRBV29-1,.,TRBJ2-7,CSGADTYEQYF,TGCAGCGGGGCCGACACCTACGAGCAGTACTTC
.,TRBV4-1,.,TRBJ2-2,CASSQEFRVDTGELFF,TGCGCCAGCAGCCAAGAGTTCAGGGTGGACACCGGGGAGCTGTTTTTT
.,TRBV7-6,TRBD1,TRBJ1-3,CASSLIEGTGSWAGNTIYF,TGTGCCAGCAGCTTAATCGAGGGGACAGGGAGTTGGGCTGGAAACACCATATATTTT
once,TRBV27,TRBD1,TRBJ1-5,CASSARSTGGLLRPQHF,TGTGCCAGCAGCGCCCGCTCGACAGGGGGCCTACTTCGGCCCCAGCATTTT
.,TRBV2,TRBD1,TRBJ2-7,CATGTGRGEQYF,TGTGCCACCGGGACAGGACGAGGGGAGCAGTACTTC
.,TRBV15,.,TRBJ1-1,CATSRDRGGLGEAFF,TGTGCCACCAGCAGAGATCGTGGCGGGTTAGGTGAAGCTTTCTTT
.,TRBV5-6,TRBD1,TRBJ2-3,CASSLPGQGVKTDTQYF,TGTGCCAGCAGCTTGCCGGGACAGGGAGTTAAGACAGATACGCAGTATTTT
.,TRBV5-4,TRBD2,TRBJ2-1,CASSRANTLGLAGNEQFF,TGTGCCAGCAGCCGCGCTAATACTCTGGGACTAGCGGGGAATGAGCAGTTCTTC
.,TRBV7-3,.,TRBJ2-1,CASSLGLESYNEQFF,TGTGCCAGCAGCTTGGGACTGGAATCCTACAATGAGCAGTTCTTC
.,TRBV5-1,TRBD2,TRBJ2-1,CASSQTTGTSGRNEQFF,TGCGCCAGCAGCCAAACAACCGGGACTAGCGGTCGCAATGAGCAGTTCTTC
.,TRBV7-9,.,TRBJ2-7,CSSSLGHEEYF,TGTTCCAGCAGCTTAGGGCACGAGGAGTACTTC
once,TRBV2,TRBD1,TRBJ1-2,CASSPEQGVLTF,TGTGCCAGCAGCCCAGAGCAGGGGGTTTTAACCTTC
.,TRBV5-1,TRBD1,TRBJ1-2,CASSLVGQGYDGYTF,TGCGCCAGCAGCTTGGTGGGACAGGGATATGATGGCTACACCTTC
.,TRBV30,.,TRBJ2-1,CAWSAGVVVNEQFF,TGTGCCTGGAGTGCGGGAGTCGTAGTCAATGAGCAGTTCTTC
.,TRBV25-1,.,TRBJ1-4,CASSDPYNEKLFF,TGTGCCAGCAGTGATCCCTATAATGAAAAACTGTTTTTT
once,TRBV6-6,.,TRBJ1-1,CASSYSPQGMNTEAFF,TGTGCCAGCAGTTACTCCCCTCAGGGGATGAACACTGAAGCTTTCTTT
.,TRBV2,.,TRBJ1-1,CASSEIRANTEAFF,TGTGCCAGCAGTGAAATCAGGGCGAACACTGAAGCTTTCTTT
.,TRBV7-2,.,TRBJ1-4,CASSLYGGQTEKLFF,TGTGCCAGCAGCTTATATGGGGGACAAACGGAAAAACTGTTTTTT
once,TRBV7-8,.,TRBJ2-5,CASSFQSQETQYF,TGTGCCAGCAGCTTCCAGTCCCAAGAGACCCAGTACTTC
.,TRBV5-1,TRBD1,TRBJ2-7,CASSPDRGGYEQYF,TGCGCCAGCAGCCCGGACAGGGGCGGGTACGAGCAGTACTTC
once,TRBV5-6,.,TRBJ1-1,CASSLFGTTNTEAFF,TGTGCCAGCAGCTTGTTCGGGACAACTAACACTGAAGCTTTCTTT
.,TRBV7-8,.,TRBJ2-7,CASSLMSGEPLEQYF,TGTGCCAGCAGCTTGATGTCAGGGGAACCCTTGGAGCAGTACTTC
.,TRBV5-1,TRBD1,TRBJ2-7,CASSLTPDREYEQYF,TGCGCCAGCAGCTTGACCCCGGACAGGGAATACGAGCAGTACTTC
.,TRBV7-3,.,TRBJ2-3,CASSSQGFTDTQYF,TGTGCCAGCAGCTCCCAGGGTTTCACAGATACGCAGTATTTT
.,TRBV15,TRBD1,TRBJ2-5,CATSRVPRQGARETQYF,TGTGCCACCAGCAGAGTACCTCGGCAGGGGGCAAGAGAGACCCAGTACTTC
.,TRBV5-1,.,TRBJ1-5,CASSRDNNQPQHF,TGCGCCAGCAGCCGGGACAATAATCAGCCCCAGCATTTT
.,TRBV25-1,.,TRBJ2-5,CATSAPRGRETQYF,TGTGCCACATCTGCCCCCAGGGGCCGGGAGACCCAGTACTTC
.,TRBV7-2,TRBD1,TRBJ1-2,CASSLGGQEKSYGYTF,TGTGCCAGCAGCTTGGGAGGACAGGAAAAAAGCTATGGCTACACCTTC
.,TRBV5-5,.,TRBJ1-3,CASSTGQGNTIYF,TGTGCCAGCAGCACCGGACAGGGAAACACCATATATTTT
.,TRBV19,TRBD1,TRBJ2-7,CASSIGTVGSYEQYF,TGTGCCAGTAGTATTGGGACAGTCGGCTCCTACGAGCAGTACTTC
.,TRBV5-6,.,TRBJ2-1,CASSYINNEQFF,TGTGCCAGCAGCTATATAAACAATGAGCAGTTCTTC
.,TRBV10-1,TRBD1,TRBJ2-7,CASKWPGQGFGYEQYF,TGCGCCTCCAAATGGCCGGGACAGGGATTCGGTTACGAGCAGTACTTC
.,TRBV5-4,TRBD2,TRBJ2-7,CASSLAGGPDEQYF,TGTGCCAGCAGCTTAGCGGGAGGGCCGGACGAGCAGTACTTC
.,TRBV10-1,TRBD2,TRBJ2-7,CASSGVIGEGLRIRVYEQYF,TGCGCCAGCAGTGGAGTGATCGGGGAGGGCCTACGAATCCGTGTTTACGAGCAGTACTTC
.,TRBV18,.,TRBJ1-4,CASSPQGSAATNEKLFF,TGTGCCAGCTCACCACAGGGGTCGGCGGCAACTAATGAAAAACTGTTTTTT
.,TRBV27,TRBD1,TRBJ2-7,CASRASGTGIHEQYF,TGTGCCAGCAGGGCCTCCGGGACAGGGATTCACGAGCAGTACTTC
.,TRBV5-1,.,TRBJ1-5,CASSLDSSNQPQHF,TGCGCCAGCAGCTTGGACAGTAGCAATCAGCCCCAGCATTTT
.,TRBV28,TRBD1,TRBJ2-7,CASSLKGAGSYEQYF,TGTGCCAGCAGTTTAAAGGGGGCAGGGTCCTACGAGCAGTACTTC
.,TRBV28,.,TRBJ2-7,CASSWREPREQYF,TGTGCCAGCAGTTGGAGGGAGCCGAGGGAGCAGTACTTC
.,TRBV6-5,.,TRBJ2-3,CASSYGGGRMDTQYF,TGTGCCAGCAGCTACGGGGGCGGGAGAATGGATACGCAGTATTTT